Sequencing of this T cell receptor (beta chain) was carried out in a study of T-cell memory formation after mild COVID-19 listed by TCRdb under 2021. Turning to the overall study: TCR sequence clusters from the two donors were largely donor specific. In two donors, T-cell clones that expanded and contracted after mild COVID-19 were followed by sequencing TCRalpha and TCRbeta repertoires longitudinally. Two young, previously healthy adult volunteers, one female and one male, were included in the cohort.

Ficoll-Paque density gradient centrifugation was the method used to isolate PBMCs. CDR1 and CDR2 are drawn from the germline V gene: SGHRS, YFSETQ. V loses 4 bases of germline sequence and J loses 9 bases, and the interval between the two ends is 8 bases. The CDR3 runs 12 residues from the cysteine to the phenylalanine. The sequence is cut down to CDR3 DNA, 36 bases in frame from base 1. This clonotype has ten or more counts. The antigen it binds to is not known. Base qualities are missing; no much larger clone stands one base away. Sequencing took place on an Illumina NovaSeq 6000. cDNA libraries for TCRalpha and TCRbeta were prepared by 5'RACE using constant-segment primers, with sample barcodes and unique molecular identifiers added. Trizol reagent was used to extract RNA from every sample. Library amplification was performed in two PCR steps, and a second sample barcode and Illumina TruSeq adapters were introduced in the second step. Sequencing of libraries was performed on an Illumina NovaSeq with 2 x 150 bp paired-end reads. The study's own analysis went as follows. Demultiplexing of reads and collapsing into UMI-guided consensus sequences were performed with migec v1.2.7. Using mixcr v2.1.11, UMI consensuses were aligned to TRA and TRB V and J templates and then assembled into clonotypes. A clonotype was counted as expanded or contracted only if both edgeR and NoisET called the change significant, with noise models trained on biological replicates. For edgeR calls, a false discovery rate-adjusted p below 0.01 and a log2 fold-change threshold of 1 were applied. As an exploratory analysis of dynamics, max-normalized trajectories of the 1000 most abundant clonotypes were examined with PCA combined with hierarchical clustering. The CD4 or CD8 phenotype of responding clones was assigned using the separately sequenced CD4+ and CD8+ repertoires. TCRdb reworked the public reads: Q25 trimming with fastp, MiXCR clone assembly, productive beta chains retained. Rows matching on CDR3 protein sequence are summarized as one entry with the most common DNA and genes. The V and J calls here are based on TCRdb, not the publication. For this sample there are a few hundred thousand distinct CDR3 sequences; approximately 15% appear just once. The ten largest clonotypes hold 22% of the sample.

What the authors observed across the whole study: Only a couple of mild cases were covered in the study, and larger cohorts including severe cases with pre-infection samples were considered necessary. From day 15 to 85, contracting clones showed balanced CD4/CD8 phenotypes, whereas a second wave of clones that expanded from day 15 to 37 leaned towards CD4+. Some responding clones were detected in pre-infection memory, suggesting pre-existing cross-reactive memory T cells joined the SARS-CoV-2 response. SARS-CoV-2 specificity was not confirmed for the second-wave clones peaking on day 37. Contracting CD4+ clones appeared mostly in the CM and EM memory subsets, whereas CD8+ clones were enriched in EMRA.

The sequence joins TRBV5-1 to TRBJ1-6, with an unclear D gene assignment. The sequence came from a man between 18 and 29 years old who had mild COVID-19 (a few samples of this study predate the infection). The sample titles of this study are shuffled in the database, so cell type and time point are left out; the donor was told from shared clones. The sequenced sample was PBMCs or a T cell subset sorted from them (not recorded which). The base sequence is TGCGCCAGCAGCGGACTTGGTTCACCCCTCCACTTT. Its protein is CASSGLGSPLHF.